The rows below give T cell receptor beta chains drawn from one sample of a study of beta chain features in type 1 diabetes. Measured with immunoSEQ multiplex PCR; TCRdb has only the in-frame clones, and not every one. The sample holds about 150,000 clones, roughly 11% seen once. Material: central memory CD4+ T cells from blood. All receptors come from a man between 18 and 35 years old in good health. The CDR3 runs from the conserved cysteine through the conserved F or W. A D gene is named only where the DNA matches it firmly. Part of the rows lack a size; the others show once, few, many or a class for expanded clones.

v_call	j_call	d_call	clone_size	cdr3_nt	cdr3_aa
TRBV6-1	TRBJ1-6	NA	NA	TGTGCCAGCAGTCCAGGAGGGTATTCACCCCTCCACTTT	CASSPGGYSPLHF
TRBV9	TRBJ2-1	TRBD2	few	TGTGCCAGCAGCGTAGTCGGGAGGGCCGGCGATGAGCAGTTCTTC	CASSVVGRAGDEQFF
TRBV14	TRBJ1-2	NA	few	TGTGCCAGCAGCCAAGGCGCAGGGGTCTATGGCTACACCTTC	CASSQGAGVYGYTF
TRBV7-7	TRBJ2-5	NA	NA	TGTGCCAGCAGCCCCCTTCCAGTGACTAAAGAGACCCAGTACTTC	CASSPLPVTKETQYF
TRBV11-2	TRBJ2-5	NA	few	TGTGCCAGCAGCTCCTTGAGGGGGGCCTTTCAAGAGACCCAGTACTTC	CASSSLRGAFQETQYF
TRBV30	TRBJ1-1	NA	few	TGTGCCTGGAGTGTACGCTGGAGGCGACCGAACACTGAAGCTTTCTTT	CAWSVRWRRPNTEAFF
TRBV7-2	TRBJ2-5	TRBD1	few	TGTGCCAGCAGCTACATCGGGACAGCCAAATGGGAGACCCAGTACTTC	CASSYIGTAKWETQYF
TRBV6-1	TRBJ1-6	NA	few	TGTGCCAGCAGTGACGACCGCAGGCGGGGAAATTCACCCCTCCACTTT	CASSDDRRRGNSPLHF
TRBV7-2	TRBJ2-1	TRBD2	NA	TGTGCCAGCAGCCCCTTAGCGGGAGGGCCTCGCCATGAGCAGTTCTTC	CASSPLAGGPRHEQFF
TRBV5-1	TRBJ1-5	NA	few	TGCGCCAGCAGCTTGCTTAGCAATCAGCCCCAGCATTTT	CASSLLSNQPQHF
TRBV7-9	TRBJ2-3	NA	few	TGTGCCAGCAGCTCCAACGTGGATACGCAGTATTTT	CASSSNVDTQYF
TRBV5-6	TRBJ2-2	TRBD2	NA	TGTGCCAGCAGCTTGCACCGAGCGGGGGCGTCCACCGGGGAGCTGTTTTTT	CASSLHRAGASTGELFF
TRBV5-5	TRBJ1-1	NA	few	TGTGCCAGCAGCTTTTGGGGGACTGAAGCTTTCTTT	CASSFWGTEAFF
TRBV7-2	TRBJ1-4	NA	NA	TGTGCCAGCAGCTTATTCGGCACCACTAATGAAAAACTGTTTTTT	CASSLFGTTNEKLFF
TRBV12-5	TRBJ2-3	TRBD1	few	TGTGCTAGTGGTCGCGGAGACAGGGTCAGCACAGATACGCAGTATTTT	CASGRGDRVSTDTQYF
TRBV7-7	TRBJ2-3	NA	few	TGTGCCAGCAGCAAAGGGATGAGCACAGATACGCAGTATTTT	CASSKGMSTDTQYF